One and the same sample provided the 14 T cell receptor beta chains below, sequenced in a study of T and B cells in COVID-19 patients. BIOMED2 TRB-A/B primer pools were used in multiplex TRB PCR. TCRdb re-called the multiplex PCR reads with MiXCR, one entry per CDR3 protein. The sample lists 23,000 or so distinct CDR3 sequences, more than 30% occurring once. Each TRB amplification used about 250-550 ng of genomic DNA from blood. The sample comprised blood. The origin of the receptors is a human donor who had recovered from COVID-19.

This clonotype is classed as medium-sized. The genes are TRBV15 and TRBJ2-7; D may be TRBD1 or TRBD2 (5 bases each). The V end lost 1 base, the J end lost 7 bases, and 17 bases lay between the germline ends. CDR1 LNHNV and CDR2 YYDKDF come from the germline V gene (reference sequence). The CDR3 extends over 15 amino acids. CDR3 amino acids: CATSRGRETTAEQYF. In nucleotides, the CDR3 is TGTGCCACCAGCAGAGGCAGGGAGACCACCGCAGAGCAGTACTTC. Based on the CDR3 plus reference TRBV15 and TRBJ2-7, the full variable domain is DAMVIQNPRYQVTQFGKPVTLSCSQTLNHNVMYWYQQKSSQAPKLLFHYYDKDFNNEADTPDNFQSRRPNTSFCFLDIRSPGLGDTAMYLCATSRGRETTAEQYFGPGTRLTVT.

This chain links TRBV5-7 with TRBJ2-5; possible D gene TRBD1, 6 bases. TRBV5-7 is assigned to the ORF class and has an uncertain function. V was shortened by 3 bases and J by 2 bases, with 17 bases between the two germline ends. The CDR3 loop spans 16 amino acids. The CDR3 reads CASSCHRQAPQETQYF. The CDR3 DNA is TGTGCCAGCAGCTGTCATAGACAGGCGCCACAAGAGACCCAGTACTTC.

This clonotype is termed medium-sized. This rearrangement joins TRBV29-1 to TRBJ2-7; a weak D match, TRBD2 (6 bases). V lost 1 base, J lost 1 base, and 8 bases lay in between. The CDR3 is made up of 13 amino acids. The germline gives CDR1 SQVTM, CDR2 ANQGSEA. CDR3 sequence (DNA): TGCAGCGTTGAAGGGAGGGCTTCCTACGAGCAGTACTTC. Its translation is CSVEGRASYEQYF.

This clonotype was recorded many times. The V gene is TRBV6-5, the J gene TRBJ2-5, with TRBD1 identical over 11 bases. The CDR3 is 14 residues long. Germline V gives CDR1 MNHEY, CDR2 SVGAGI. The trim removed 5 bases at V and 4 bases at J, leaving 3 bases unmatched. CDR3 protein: CASSGGQGAETQYF. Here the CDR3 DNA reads TGTGCCAGCAGTGGAGGACAGGGGGCAGAGACCCAGTACTTC.

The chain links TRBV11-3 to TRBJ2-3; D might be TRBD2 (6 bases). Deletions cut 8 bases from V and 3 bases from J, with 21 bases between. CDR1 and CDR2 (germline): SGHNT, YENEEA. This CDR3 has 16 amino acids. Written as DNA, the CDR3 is TGTGCCAGCCGCCAAGATGGGGGACTTGATACAGATACGCAGTATTTT. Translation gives CASRQDGGLDTDTQYF. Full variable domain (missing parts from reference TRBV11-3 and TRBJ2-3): EAGVVQSPRYKIIEKKQPVAFWCNPISGHNTLYWYLQNLGQGPELLIRYENEEAVDDSQLPKDRFSAERLKGVDSTLKIQPAELGDSAVYLCASRQDGGLDTDTQYFGPGTRLTVL.

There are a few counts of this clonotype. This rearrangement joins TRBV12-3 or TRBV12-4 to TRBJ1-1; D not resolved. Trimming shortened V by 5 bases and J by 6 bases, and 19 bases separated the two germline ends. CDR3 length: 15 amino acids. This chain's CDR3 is CASSPPAGLLAEAFF. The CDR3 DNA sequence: TGTGCCAGCAGTCCCCCGGCAGGCCTGTTGGCTGAAGCTTTCTTT.

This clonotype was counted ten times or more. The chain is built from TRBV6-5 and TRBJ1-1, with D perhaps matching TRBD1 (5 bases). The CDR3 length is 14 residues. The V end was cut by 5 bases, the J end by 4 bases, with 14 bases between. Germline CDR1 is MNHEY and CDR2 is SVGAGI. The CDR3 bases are TGTGCCAGCAGTCCAGGGTTAGGTGGCACTGAAGCTTTCTTT. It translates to CASSPGLGGTEAFF.

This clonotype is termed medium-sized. Here the CDR3 reads CSVRRSTNTGELFF. The CDR3 nucleotides read TGCAGCGTTAGAAGAAGCACGAACACCGGGGAGCTGTTTTTT. The chain combines TRBV29-1 with TRBJ2-2; D uncertain. V was shortened by 5 bases and J by 0 bases, with 10 bases between the two germline ends. The CDR3 spans 14 residues. Germline V gene data show CDR1 as SQVTM and CDR2 as ANQGSEA.

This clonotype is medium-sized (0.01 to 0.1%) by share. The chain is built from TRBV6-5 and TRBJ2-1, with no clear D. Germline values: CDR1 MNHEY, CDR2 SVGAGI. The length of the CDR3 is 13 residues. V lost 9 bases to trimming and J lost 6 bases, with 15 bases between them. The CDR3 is CASRRGWGNEQFF. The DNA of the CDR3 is TGTGCCAGTCGGCGTGGGTGGGGCAATGAGCAGTTCTTC.

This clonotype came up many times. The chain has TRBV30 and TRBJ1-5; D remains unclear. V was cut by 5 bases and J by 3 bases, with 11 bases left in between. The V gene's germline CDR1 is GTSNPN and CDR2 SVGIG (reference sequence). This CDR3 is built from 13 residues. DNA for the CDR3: TGTGCCTGGGGAACGACGCACAATCAGCCCCAGCATTTT. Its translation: CAWGTTHNQPQHF.

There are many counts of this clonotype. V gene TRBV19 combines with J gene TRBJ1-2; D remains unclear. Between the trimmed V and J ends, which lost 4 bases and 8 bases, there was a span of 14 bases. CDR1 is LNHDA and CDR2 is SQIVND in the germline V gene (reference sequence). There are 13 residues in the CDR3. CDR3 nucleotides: TGTGCCAGTAGTAGCGGCCCGAGGGTCGGCTACACCTTC. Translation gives CASSSGPRVGYTF.

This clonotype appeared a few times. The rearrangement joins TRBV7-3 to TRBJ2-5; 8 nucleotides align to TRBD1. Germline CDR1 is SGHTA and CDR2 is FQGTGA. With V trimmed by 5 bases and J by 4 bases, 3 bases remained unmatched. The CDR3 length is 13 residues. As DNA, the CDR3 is TGTGCCAGCAGCCCTGGGACAGGAGAGACCCAGTACTTC. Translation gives CASSPGTGETQYF.

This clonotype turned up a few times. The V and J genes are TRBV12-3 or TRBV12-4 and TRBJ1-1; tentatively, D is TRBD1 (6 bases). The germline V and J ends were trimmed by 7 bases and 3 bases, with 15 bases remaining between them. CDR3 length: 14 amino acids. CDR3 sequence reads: CASTLQDSDTEAFF. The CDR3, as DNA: TGTGCCAGCACCTTACAGGACAGTGACACTGAAGCTTTCTTT.

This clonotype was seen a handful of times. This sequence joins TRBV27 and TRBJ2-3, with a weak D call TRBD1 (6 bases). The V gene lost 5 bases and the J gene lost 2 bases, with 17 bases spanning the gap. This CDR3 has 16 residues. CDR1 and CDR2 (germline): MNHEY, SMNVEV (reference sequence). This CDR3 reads CASSQRQVSFTDTQYF. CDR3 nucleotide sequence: TGTGCCAGCAGTCAGCGACAGGTGTCATTCACAGATACGCAGTATTTT.